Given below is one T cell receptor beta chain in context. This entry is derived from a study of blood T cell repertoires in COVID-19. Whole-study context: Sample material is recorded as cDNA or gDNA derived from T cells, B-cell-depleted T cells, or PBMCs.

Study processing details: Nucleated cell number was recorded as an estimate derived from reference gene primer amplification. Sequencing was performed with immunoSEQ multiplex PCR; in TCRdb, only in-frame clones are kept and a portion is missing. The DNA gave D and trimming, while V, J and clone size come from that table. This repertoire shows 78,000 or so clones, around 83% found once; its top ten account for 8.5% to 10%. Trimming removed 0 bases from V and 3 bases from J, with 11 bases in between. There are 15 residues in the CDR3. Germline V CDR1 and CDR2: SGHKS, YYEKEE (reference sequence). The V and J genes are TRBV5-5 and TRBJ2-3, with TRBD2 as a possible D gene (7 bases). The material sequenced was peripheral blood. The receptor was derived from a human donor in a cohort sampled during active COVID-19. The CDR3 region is CASSLVGGLTDTQYF. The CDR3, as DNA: TGTGCCAGCAGCTTGGTGGGGGGGCTAACAGATACGCAGTATTTT.